This T cell receptor beta chain appears in the sequencing data of a study of blood T cell repertoires in COVID-19. Study background: Spain, Italy and the United States supplied samples that represented acute and convalescent COVID-19. T cells, B-cell-depleted T cells, or PBMCs supplied cDNA or gDNA.

Original methodology: Nucleated cell counts were estimated from reference gene primer amplification. Here immunoSEQ multiplex PCR was the method, and the copy in TCRdb shows in-frame clones only, minus some. V, J and clone size derive from that table, while D and trimming were established from the DNA sequence. The table includes 120,000 or so clones, under 95% detected once. Germline-derived CDR1 and CDR2 are MNHEY and SVGAGI. Trimming cost V 4 bases and J 3 bases, with 9 bases left between them. This CDR3 is built from 13 residues. The sequence was obtained from a man in his forties or fifties with active COVID-19. This chain links TRBV6-5 with TRBJ1-2; the D is unclear. Specimen: peripheral blood. CDR3 sequence (DNA): TGTGCCAGCAGTTTCGGAGAGGACTATGGCTACACCTTC. Protein sequence: CASSFGEDYGYTF.